The 5 T cell receptor beta chains below were found in one sample sequenced in a study of CD8+ T cells in alopecia areata. After isolation, RNA underwent reverse transcription to generate cDNA as the sequencing template. Using immunoSEQ multiplex PCR, the repertoire was profiled, and TCRdb retains in-frame clones only, with some absent. The data hold around 300,000 clones, with approximately 60% observed a single time. The sample's treatment: oral pan-JAK inhibitor, 5-10 mg twice daily. The sample in question was CD4+ T cells sorted from blood, obtained between weeks 51 and 52, from a patient treated with tofacitinib. All receptors come from a human donor with alopecia areata.

The chain is built from TRBV7-8 and TRBJ1-6; D might be TRBD1 (5 bases). The CDR3 is 16 residues long. Germline V gene sequence: CDR1 SGHVS, CDR2 FQNEAQ. Trimming took off 5 bases at V and 7 bases at J, with 18 bases between the two ends. The CDR3 loop is CASSRGRGIENSPLHF. The DNA of the CDR3 is TGTGCCAGCAGCCGGGGACGGGGGATCGAGAATTCACCCCTCCACTTT. Drawing the rest from reference TRBV7-8 and TRBJ1-6, the complete variable domain is GAGVSQSPRYKVAKRGQDVALRCDPISGHVSLFWYQQALGQGPEFLTYFQNEAQLDKSGLPSDRFFAERPEGSVSTLKIQRTQQEDSAVYLCASSRGRGIENSPLHFGNGTRLTVT.

This rearrangement joins TRBV14 to TRBJ1-6, with 8 bases aligning to TRBD1. The V gene's germline CDR1 is SGHDN and CDR2 FVKESK. The trim removed 1 base at V and 5 bases at J, leaving 1 base unmatched. The CDR3 extends over 15 amino acids. The CDR3 loop is CASSQATGDNSPLHF. DNA of the CDR3: TGTGCCAGCAGCCAAGCGACAGGGGATAATTCACCCCTCCACTTT.

The chain uses TRBV5-4 and TRBJ1-2, with D perhaps matching TRBD1 (6 bases). In germline, CDR1 is SGHNT, CDR2 YYREEE (reference sequence). The CDR3 runs 14 residues. With 4 bases removed from V and 7 bases from J, the gap between germline ends came to 17 bases. The CDR3 sequence: CASSPGGGLGGYTF. Here the CDR3 DNA reads TGTGCCAGCAGCCCTGGTGGGGGGCTGGGTGGCTACACCTTC.

This clone was counted only a few times. The V gene is TRBV30, the J gene TRBJ2-7; possibly TRBD1 or TRBD2 for D (6 bases each). CDR3 length equals 16 residues. In germline, CDR1 is GTSNPN, CDR2 SVGIG (reference sequence). V was trimmed by 0 bases and J by 0 bases, leaving 15 bases between them. CDR3 loop: CAWSVRGGGDSYEQYF. The DNA for the CDR3 is TGTGCCTGGAGTGTACGAGGGGGAGGTGACTCCTACGAGCAGTACTTC.

The chain couples TRBV4-1 to TRBJ2-5; D might be TRBD1 or TRBD2, each matching 5 bases. The CDR3 loop spans 13 amino acids. The germline V and J ends were trimmed by 3 bases and 4 bases, with 9 bases remaining between them. Per the germline V gene, CDR1 is MGHRA and CDR2 is YSYEKL. The CDR3 spells CASSHDGGETQYF. Here the CDR3 DNA reads TGCGCCAGCAGCCACGATGGGGGAGAGACCCAGTACTTC.